This T cell receptor (beta chain) was profiled in a study of T cell responses to AZD1222 COVID-19 vaccine. Method: immunoSEQ multiplex PCR; TCRdb's copy keeps in-frame clones and lacks some. The sample carries over 100,000 clones, around 86% recorded once. Deletions cut 4 bases from V and 5 bases from J, with 18 bases between. CDR3 size: 15 residues. Germline loops: CDR1 SGDLS, CDR2 YYNGEE. Sequencing used peripheral blood, obtained on day 0 of AZD1222 vaccination. This clonotype was sampled from an adult in good health. The rearrangement links TRBV9 to TRBJ2-5; D possibly corresponds to TRBD2 (6 bases). The CDR3 loop reads CASSPLPGREETQYF. The CDR3 nucleotides are TGTGCCAGCAGCCCTCTCCCCGGGAGAGAGGAGACCCAGTACTTC.